These 12 T cell receptor beta chains originate from one sample sequenced in a study of blood T cell repertoires in COVID-19 (dated by TCRdb to the early 2020s). The library was produced with the immunoSEQ multiplex PCR assay. Not all clones reach the TCRdb copy of this immuneACCESS table, which keeps in-frame sequences only. Checked studies attribute under half of the gap to unresolved V genes and leave the rest unexplained. Present in this sample are some 390,000 clones, about 88% of which were seen just once. Around 3% of the sample rests with the top ten. The sequencing input was peripheral blood. Receptors were obtained from a human donor in a cohort sampled during active COVID-19.

The chain carries TRBV15 and TRBJ2-1; 7 nucleotides align to TRBD1. Trimming took 6 bases from V and 5 from J; bases not matched to a gene: 10. CDR3 length: 15 amino acids. The germline gives CDR1 LNHNV, CDR2 YYDKDF (reference sequence). CDR3 sequence reads: CATSITGESDNEQFF. In DNA, the CDR3 is TGTGCCACCAGTATAACAGGGGAGAGCGACAATGAGCAGTTCTTC.

The chain couples TRBV19 to TRBJ1-5; D gene ambiguous. Germline CDR1 and CDR2: LNHDA and SQIVND (reference sequence). The CDR3 covers 16 residues. V lost 4 bases and J 5 bases, leaving 18 bases between the germline ends. The CDR3 bases are TGTGCCAGTAGTACGCGCCGCCGGGGAGGAGATCAGCCCCAGCATTTT. It is translated as CASSTRRRGGDQPQHF.

V and J are TRBV30 and TRBJ2-1; 8 bases map to TRBD2. The germline gives CDR1 GTSNPN, CDR2 SVGIG (reference sequence). V lost 1 base and J lost 7; bases outside the gene matches: 9. The CDR3 sequence is 15 residues long. DNA for the CDR3: TGTGCCTGGAGTGCGCGAGCGGGAGAGGTAAATGAGCAGTTCTTC. Translated, it gives CAWSARAGEVNEQFF.

This clone was recorded a few times. This chain uses TRBV3-1 (or the pseudogene TRBV3-2) with TRBJ1-5; D might be TRBD1 (5 bases). The V end was cut by 1 base, the J end by 7 bases, with 14 bases between. Germline V gene data show CDR1 as LGHDT and CDR2 as YNNKEL (reference sequence). The CDR3 is 15 amino acids. DNA of the CDR3: TGTGCCAGCAGCCAAGCTCTAGGGGCGGGACAGCCCCAGCATTTT. This codes for CASSQALGAGQPQHF.

J is TRBJ2-7 and V is TRBV28, with D possibly being TRBD1 (5 bases). Germline CDR1 MDHEN, CDR2 SYDVKM. Deletions cut 8 bases from V and 2 bases from J, with 13 bases between. This CDR3 region has 13 residues. CDR3 protein: CASQTQGTYEQYF. CDR3 DNA: TGTGCCAGCCAAACTCAGGGAACCTACGAGCAGTACTTC.

This clone came up a few times. This chain joins TRBV10-2 and TRBJ1-2, with 9 bases identical to TRBD1. V shed 6 bases and J 8 bases; nucleotides not matched to a gene: 10. In germline, CDR1 is WSHSY, CDR2 SAAADI. This CDR3 has 14 residues. CDR3: CASSVQQGAGGYTF. The CDR3 DNA follows: TGCGCCAGCAGCGTTCAACAGGGGGCCGGGGGCTACACCTTC.

There are a few counts of this clone. V usage is TRBV30 and J usage is TRBJ1-3; possibly TRBD1 for D (5 bases). Trimming left V 2 bases short and J 3 bases short, with 14 bases between. CDR3 length: 15 amino acids. Germline V gene sequence: CDR1 GTSNPN, CDR2 SVGIG (reference sequence). The CDR3 protein is CAWSPGIRRGNTIYF. CDR3 DNA sequence: TGTGCCTGGAGTCCAGGGATTCGTCGTGGAAACACCATATATTTT.

This chain uses TRBV4-1 with TRBJ2-3; D is perhaps TRBD1 (6 bases). Germline V gives CDR1 MGHRA, CDR2 YSYEKL. V was cut by 3 bases and J by 6 bases, with 16 bases left in between. The length of the CDR3 is 15 residues. In DNA form, the CDR3 reads TGCGCCAGCAGCCAGCCGGGACAAGGTAGGGATACGCAGTATTTT. Translating it yields CASSQPGQGRDTQYF.

The chain combines TRBV27 with TRBJ1-6; D is perhaps TRBD1 (5 bases). The germline V gene has CDR1 MNHEY and CDR2 SMNVEV (reference sequence). The CDR3 is 19 residues long. V lost 2 bases and J lost 7, with 24 bases in between. CDR3 nucleotides: TGTGCCAGCAGTTTAACCCCCCCTTGGGCAGGGACTTCCAATTCACCCCTCCACTTT. Its translation is CASSLTPPWAGTSNSPLHF.

Concerning this clone itself: It may be a read error: a sequence one base away is much more abundant. V gene TRBV7-8 combines with J gene TRBJ1-3; D is ambiguous. The germline V and J ends were trimmed by 2 bases and 4 bases, with 3 bases remaining between them. Germline CDR1 reads SGHVS; CDR2 reads FQNEAQ. This CDR3 is 12 amino acids long. CDR3: CASSLQGNTIYF. The CDR3, as DNA: TGTGCCAGCAGCTTACAGGGAAACACCATATATTTT.

The chain uses TRBV7-3 and TRBJ2-1, with TRBD2 identical over 12 bases. CDR1 SGHTA and CDR2 FQGTGA come from the germline V gene. The CDR3 extends over 15 amino acids. The V gene end was trimmed by 5 bases and the J gene end by 6 bases; junction bases not matched to a gene: 5. The CDR3 reads CASSPGLAGRNEQFF. The CDR3 bases are TGTGCCAGCAGCCCCGGACTAGCGGGGCGCAATGAGCAGTTCTTC.

This chain connects TRBV20-1 to TRBJ2-3, with 11 bases identical to TRBD1. The CDR3 length is 15 residues. The germline V gene encodes CDR1 DFQATT and CDR2 SNEGSKA (reference sequence). Trimming took 3 bases from V and 6 from J; bases not matched to a gene: 8. CDR3 in DNA: TGCAGTGCTAGTCGGGTTGGACAGGGGGCTGATACGCAGTATTTT. Translation: CSASRVGQGADTQYF.